Below, 31 T cell receptor beta chains from the same sample are listed, as sequenced in a study of persistence of HIV-infected CD4 T cells. Nonspecific anti-CD3/anti-CD28 bead stimulation represents the broad CD4+ T cell repertoire. Responding CD4+ T cells were sorted by upregulation of both CD40 ligand and CD69. The antigens these receptors bind are not known. This was the immunoSEQ version 4 assay in survey mode. Here immunoSEQ multiplex PCR was the method, and the copy in TCRdb shows in-frame clones only, minus some. This table has about 45,000 clones, 88% appearing once. The input for sequencing was CD4+ T cells sorted from PBMCs after roughly 18-hour stimulation, taken from a patient who received antiretroviral therapy. Receptors originate from an adult woman with HIV who was CMV-seropositive.

This rearrangement joins TRBV6-6 to TRBJ1-2; unclear D gene. The CDR3 totals 13 residues. Germline values: CDR1 MNHNY, CDR2 SVGAGI (reference sequence). The V end was cut by 6 bases, the J end by 3 bases, with 11 bases between. The CDR3 spells CASSLQRDYGYTF. The CDR3 bases are TGTGCCAGCAGCCTGCAACGGGACTATGGCTACACCTTC.

This clone was observed once. This sequence joins TRBV5-1 and TRBJ1-2; D unclear. The germline gives CDR1 SGHRS, CDR2 YFSETQ. V gave up 0 bases and J gave up 0 bases, with 12 bases separating them. The CDR3 has 16 residues. This CDR3 reads CASSLDGSSANYGYTF. DNA of the CDR3: TGCGCCAGCAGCTTGGACGGCTCCTCCGCTAACTATGGCTACACCTTC.

This rearrangement joins TRBV10-3 to TRBJ1-1, with D unclear. Germline CDR1 is ENHRY and CDR2 is SYGVKD. V shed 7 bases and J shed 1 base, with 10 bases lying between them. The CDR3 extends over 13 amino acids. The CDR3 sequence: CAINPEPNTEAFF. The CDR3 nucleotides are TGTGCCATCAATCCGGAGCCGAACACTGAAGCTTTCTTT.

V usage is TRBV6-5 and J usage is TRBJ2-1, with TRBD2 matching 10 bases. V lost 5 bases to trimming and J lost 6 bases; unmatched junction nucleotides: 4. CDR1 is MNHEY, CDR2 SVGAGI, per germline. This CDR3 is built from 14 residues. The CDR3 nucleotides are TGTGCCAGCAGTCCCAGCGGGGGGGCCAATGAGCAGTTCTTC. Amino acids: CASSPSGGANEQFF.

The rearrangement links TRBV12-3 or TRBV12-4 to TRBJ1-1; D uncertain. The CDR3 runs 13 residues. V dropped 1 base and J dropped 5 bases, with 8 bases sitting between them. CDR3 sequence: CASSLGTPTEAFF. The CDR3 DNA follows: TGTGCCAGCAGTTTAGGCACCCCAACTGAAGCTTTCTTT.

In this sample, this clone turned up once. The chain uses TRBV10-1 and TRBJ2-3, with D possibly TRBD1 on 7 matching bases. CDR1 is WNHNN, CDR2 SYGVQD, per germline (reference sequence). V was cut by 5 bases and J by 4 bases, with 13 bases left in between. This CDR3 has 14 residues. The CDR3 loop reads CASSPRGEPDTQYF. Written as DNA, the CDR3 is TGCGCCAGCAGTCCCAGGGGGGAACCAGATACGCAGTATTTT.

This rearrangement joins TRBV5-1 to TRBJ1-1; possibly TRBD1 for D (5 bases). The CDR3 consists of 14 residues. CDR1 SGHRS and CDR2 YFSETQ come from the germline V gene. V lost 5 bases to trimming and J lost 0 bases, with 11 bases between them. The CDR3 bases are TGCGCCAGCAGTATGCCGACAGTGAACACTGAAGCTTTCTTT. Translation gives CASSMPTVNTEAFF.

In DNA, the CDR3 is TGTGCCTGGACCCCACGGGGGGCCCAGAACACTGAAGCTTTCTTT. Translated: CAWTPRGAQNTEAFF. The J gene is TRBJ1-1, the V gene TRBV30, with a tentative D call TRBD1 (6 bases). The V end lost 4 bases, the J end lost 1 base, and 16 bases lay between the germline ends. The germline CDR1 and CDR2 sequences are GTSNPN and SVGIG (reference sequence). This CDR3 spans 15 amino acids.

This rearrangement joins TRBV4-1 to TRBJ2-4; D not resolved. The V end lost 0 bases, the J end lost 8 bases, and 2 bases lay between the germline ends. CDR3 length: 11 residues. CDR1 is MGHRA, CDR2 YSYEKL, per germline. CDR3 sequence reads: CASSQDYIQYF. The CDR3 nucleotides are TGCGCCAGCAGCCAAGACTACATTCAGTACTTC.

Only one count was recorded for this clone. This chain joins TRBV9 and TRBJ1-1; perhaps TRBD1 as D (6 bases). Germline V CDR1 and CDR2: SGDLS, YYNGEE. Trimming stripped 3 bases from V and 4 bases from J, with 16 bases between. The CDR3 spans 15 residues. In DNA, the CDR3 is TGTGCCAGCAGCGACCCACGGGACACTTTCACTGAAGCTTTCTTT. Translation: CASSDPRDTFTEAFF.

This rearrangement joins TRBV5-4 to TRBJ1-4; 9 positions match TRBD1. Germline V gene lookup returns CDR1 SGHNT and CDR2 YYREEE (reference sequence). The length of the CDR3 is 14 residues. V lost 4 bases, J lost 8 bases, and 6 bases stayed unmatched. This CDR3 reads CASSHGTGREKLFF. CDR3 coding DNA: TGTGCCAGCAGCCACGGGACAGGGCGAGAAAAACTGTTTTTT.

This chain connects TRBV25-1 to TRBJ1-1; possible D gene TRBD1, 6 bases. Trimming stripped 3 bases from V and 11 bases from J, with 13 bases between. CDR1 is MGHDK and CDR2 is SYGVNS in the germline V gene. The CDR3 is made up of 12 amino acids. The CDR3 region is CASSDLRGIAFF. CDR3 in DNA: TGTGCCAGCAGTGATCTCAGGGGAATCGCTTTCTTT.

V is TRBV3-1 (or the pseudogene TRBV3-2) and J is TRBJ2-1; weak D call: TRBD2 (5 bases). The CDR3 runs to 13 residues. In germline, CDR1 is LGHDT, CDR2 YNNKEL (reference sequence). The V end was cut by 2 bases, the J end by 7 bases, with 9 bases between. The DNA for the CDR3 is TGTGCCAGCAGCCAACTAAGAGGGAATGAGCAGTTCTTC. Its translation: CASSQLRGNEQFF.

The chain joins TRBV30 to TRBJ2-7, with a weak D call TRBD2 (5 bases). Germline V gene data show CDR1 as GTSNPN and CDR2 as SVGIG (reference sequence). V lost 3 bases, J lost 3 bases, and 15 bases lay in between. The CDR3 extends over 14 amino acids. The CDR3: CAWRPARTHYEQYF. CDR3 in DNA: TGTGCCTGGAGGCCTGCCAGGACTCACTACGAGCAGTACTTC.

V gene TRBV6-2 or TRBV6-3 combines with J gene TRBJ1-1; possible D gene TRBD1, 5 bases. Germline V gene data show CDR1 as MNHEY and CDR2 as SVGEGT. The V end lost 0 bases, the J end lost 3 bases, and 11 bases lay between the germline ends. CDR3 length: 15 amino acids. DNA for the CDR3: TGTGCCAGCAGTTACTCTTTAGACAGTCACACTGAAGCTTTCTTT. Its translation is CASSYSLDSHTEAFF.

This clone has just a few counts. The CDR3 DNA follows: TGCGCCAGCAGCTGGGACACTAGGAACACTGAAGCTTTCTTT. Its translation is CASSWDTRNTEAFF. The rearrangement joins TRBV5-1 to TRBJ1-1; D might be TRBD1 (6 bases). The germline V and J ends were trimmed by 3 bases and 1 base, with 10 bases remaining between them. The CDR3 totals 14 residues. Germline CDR1 is SGHRS and CDR2 is YFSETQ. Supplemented by reference TRBV5-1 and TRBJ1-1, the full variable domain reads KAGVTQTPRYLIKTRGQQVTLSCSPISGHRSVSWYQQTPGQGLQFLFEYFSETQRNKGNFPGRFSGRQFSNSRSEMNVSTLELGDSALYLCASSWDTRNTEAFFGQGTRLTVV.

The chain has TRBV18 and TRBJ2-6, with TRBD1 matching 8 bases. CDR3 length: 17 residues. Germline CDR1 is KGHSH and CDR2 is LQKENI. The junction had 5 bases not matched to a gene; V was cut back by 4 bases and J by 0 bases. CDR3: CASSRDRLSSGANVLTF. In DNA, the CDR3 is TGTGCCAGCTCACGGGACAGGTTGAGCTCTGGGGCCAACGTCCTGACTTTC.

Only one count was recorded for this clone. V and J are TRBV2 and TRBJ2-5, with 16 bases lining up with TRBD2. The CDR3 covers 15 residues. Trimming took 7 bases from V and 3 from J; bases not matched to a gene: 2. Germline-derived CDR1 and CDR2 are SNHLY and FYNNEI. The CDR3 is CASKGTSGGEETQYF. The CDR3 DNA reads TGTGCCAGCAAGGGGACTAGCGGGGGGGAAGAGACCCAGTACTTC.

This clone showed up just once. J is TRBJ1-5 and V is TRBV2, with D unclear. V lost 1 base and J lost 5, with 9 bases in between. Per the germline V gene, CDR1 is SNHLY and CDR2 is FYNNEI. The CDR3 is 14 amino acids. This chain's CDR3 is CASSEVNRDQPQHF. CDR3 coding DNA: TGTGCCAGCAGTGAAGTAAACCGGGATCAGCCCCAGCATTTT.

In DNA form, the CDR3 reads TGTGCCAGCCGGGGACAGGGTATCGGGGAGCTGTTTTTT. Translation: CASRGQGIGELFF. The chain couples TRBV3-1 (or the pseudogene TRBV3-2) to TRBJ2-2; 9 bases fit TRBD1. Germline loops: CDR1 LGHDT, CDR2 YNNKEL (reference sequence). This CDR3 contains 13 residues. Losses at the gene ends were 8 bases for V and 7 bases for J; bases not matched to a gene: 5.

Of note for this clone: One end of the junction is discordant with germline, which a read error may explain. V and J are TRBV14 and TRBJ2-1; 8 bases are a match to TRBD1. This CDR3 spans 17 amino acids. Germline CDR1 reads SGHDN; CDR2 reads FVKESK. The DNA for the CDR3 is TGTGCCAGCAGCGAAGACAGGGGTCTTAGCTCCTACAATGAGCAGTTCTTC. Its translation: CASSEDRGLSSYNEQFF. Combining the CDR3 with reference TRBV14 and TRBJ2-1 gives the whole variable domain EAGVTQFPSHSVIEKGQTVTLRCDPISGHDNLYWYRRVMGKEIKFLLHFVKESKQDESGMPNNRFLAERTGGTYSTLKVQPAELEDSGVYFCASSEDRGLSSYNEQFFGPGTRLTVL.

The chain couples TRBV14 to TRBJ2-3; perhaps TRBD2 as D (5 bases). The germline gives CDR1 SGHDN, CDR2 FVKESK. This CDR3 region has 13 residues. V was pared by 3 bases and J by 5 bases, with 9 bases between. The CDR3 DNA reads TGTGCCAGCAGCCAGGGGAGAGTAGATACGCAGTATTTT. Translating gives CASSQGRVDTQYF.

The chain combines TRBV3-1 (or the pseudogene TRBV3-2) with TRBJ1-1; D unresolved. Germline assignment: CDR1 LGHDT and CDR2 YNNKEL (reference sequence). The CDR3 is 12 amino acids. V lost 8 bases to trimming and J lost 5 bases, with 12 bases between them. The CDR3 reads CASRGWETEAFF. The CDR3 DNA follows: TGTGCCAGCCGAGGTTGGGAGACTGAAGCTTTCTTT.

The rearrangement links TRBV5-5 to TRBJ1-2, with 7 bases identical to TRBD1. The CDR3 contains 17 residues. Germline V lookup: CDR1 SGHKS, CDR2 YYEKEE (reference sequence). J lost 2 bases, V lost 0 bases, and 10 bases had no gene match. The CDR3: CASSLVLGGQDNYGYTF. The CDR3 coding sequence is TGTGCCAGCAGCTTGGTCTTAGGGGGCCAAGACAACTATGGCTACACCTTC.

In its sample, this clone was seen once. This chain's CDR3 is CASSDDASGGAYEQYF. The CDR3 DNA is TGTGCCAGCAGTGACGATGCTAGCGGGGGGGCCTACGAGCAGTACTTC. V gene TRBV2 combines with J gene TRBJ2-7; 12 bases fit TRBD2. The V and J ends lost 3 bases and 2 bases, in that order; junction bases with no gene match: 5. This CDR3 region has 16 residues. The germline V gene encodes CDR1 SNHLY and CDR2 FYNNEI.

The rearrangement joins TRBV9 to TRBJ2-2; unclear D gene. V was pared by 4 bases and J by 2 bases, with 9 bases between. Germline CDR1 reads SGDLS; CDR2 reads YYNGEE. The CDR3 extends over 14 amino acids. Here the CDR3 DNA reads TGTGCCAGCAGCCGTACAGCAAACACCGGGGAGCTGTTTTTT. Protein product: CASSRTANTGELFF. Full variable domain (remainder filled in from reference TRBV9 and TRBJ2-2): DSGVTQTPKHLITATGQRVTLRCSPRSGDLSVYWYQQSLDQGLQFLIQYYNGEERAKGNILERFSAQQFPDLHSELNLSSLELGDSALYFCASSRTANTGELFFGEGSRLTVL.

The genes are TRBV3-1 (or the pseudogene TRBV3-2) and TRBJ1-2, with a weak D call TRBD1 (5 bases). The CDR3 has 15 residues. The germline V and J ends were trimmed by 0 bases and 8 bases, with 16 bases remaining between them. Germline V lookup: CDR1 LGHDT, CDR2 YNNKEL (reference sequence). The CDR3 region has the DNA TGTGCCAGCAGCCAAGATTGGGGGAGGGTAAACGGCTACACCTTC. Protein product: CASSQDWGRVNGYTF.

The chain combines TRBV19 with TRBJ2-2; 7 nucleotides line up with TRBD1. V was pared by 3 bases and J by 7 bases, with 8 bases of the junction left unmatched. The CDR3 has 15 residues. Germline assignment: CDR1 LNHDA and CDR2 SQIVND (reference sequence). The CDR3 region has the DNA TGTGCCAGTAGTATGAGGGGGCTTGTGGACGGGGAGCTGTTTTTT. This encodes CASSMRGLVDGELFF.

J is TRBJ1-1 and V is TRBV28, with 8 bases fitting TRBD1. The length of the CDR3 is 16 residues. The ends lost 3 bases at V and 6 bases at J; junction bases unmatched: 12. The germline CDR1 and CDR2 sequences are MDHEN and SYDVKM. For the CDR3, the DNA is TGTGCCAGCAGTTTTGGGGGAGGACAGGGTAGCGCTGAAGCTTTCTTT. Its protein product is CASSFGGGQGSAEAFF.

The CDR3 DNA sequence: TGCGCCAGCAGCCCGACCCTCTCCCCGAACACCGGGGAGCTGTTTTTT. It is translated as CASSPTLSPNTGELFF. The chain uses TRBV5-1 and TRBJ2-2; no clear D. CDR1 and CDR2 from the germline V gene are SGHRS and YFSETQ. CDR3 length: 16 amino acids. Trimming removed 4 bases at V and 0 bases at J, with 13 bases between.

This clone has just one count. This chain uses TRBV7-8 with TRBJ2-5, with 8 bases aligning to TRBD2. The CDR3 has 14 residues. Germline-derived CDR1 and CDR2 are SGHVS and FQNEAQ. The J segment lost 4 bases and the V segment lost 6 bases, leaving 7 bases of the junction unmatched. CDR3 in amino acids: CASRRGAPGETQYF. CDR3 in DNA: TGTGCCAGCAGGCGGGGGGCCCCCGGAGAGACCCAGTACTTC. Based on the CDR3 plus reference TRBV7-8 and TRBJ2-5, the full variable domain is GAGVSQSPRYKVAKRGQDVALRCDPISGHVSLFWYQQALGQGPEFLTYFQNEAQLDKSGLPSDRFFAERPEGSVSTLKIQRTQQEDSAVYLCASRRGAPGETQYFGPGTRLLVL.